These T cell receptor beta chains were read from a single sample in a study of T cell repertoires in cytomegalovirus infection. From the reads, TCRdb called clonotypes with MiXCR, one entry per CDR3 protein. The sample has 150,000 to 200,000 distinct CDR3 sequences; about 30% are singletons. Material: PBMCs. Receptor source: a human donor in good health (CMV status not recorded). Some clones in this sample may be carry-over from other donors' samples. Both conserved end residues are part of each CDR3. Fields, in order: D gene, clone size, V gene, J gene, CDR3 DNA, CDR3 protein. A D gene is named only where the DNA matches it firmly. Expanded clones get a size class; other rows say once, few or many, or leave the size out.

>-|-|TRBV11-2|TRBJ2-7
TGTGCCAGCAGCTTAATAGGGGGAAGGTACGAGCAGTACTTC
CASSLIGGRYEQYF
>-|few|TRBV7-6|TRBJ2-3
TGTGCCAGCAGCTTGAGGAGTTCTAGCACAGATACGCAGTATTTT
CASSLRSSSTDTQYF
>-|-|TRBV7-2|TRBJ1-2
TGTGCCAGCAGCCAAGACCTTAACTATGGCTACACCTTC
CASSQDLNYGYTF
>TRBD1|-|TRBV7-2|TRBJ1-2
TGTGCCAGCAGCTTAGGACAGGGGGCGCGACGCTACACCTTC
CASSLGQGARRYTF
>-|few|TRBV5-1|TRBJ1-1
TGCGCCAGCAGATCTGGGGGGGTGAACACTGAAGCTTTCTTT
CASRSGGVNTEAFF
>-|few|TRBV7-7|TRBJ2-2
TGTGCTAGCAGCGACGGGACTCAAGCCAACACCGGGGAGCTGTTTTTT
CASSDGTQANTGELFF
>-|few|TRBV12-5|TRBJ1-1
TGTGCTAGTGCGCGGGGTGAAGGCACTGAAGCTTTCTTT
CASARGEGTEAFF
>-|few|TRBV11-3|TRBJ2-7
TGTGCCAGCAGCTTGCAAAGTCAGTACGAGCAGTACTTC
CASSLQSQYEQYF
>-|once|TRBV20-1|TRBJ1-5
TGCAGTGCCGCTCAGGGGAGGGATCAGCCCCAGCATTTT
CSAAQGRDQPQHF
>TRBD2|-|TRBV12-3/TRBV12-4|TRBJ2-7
TGTGCCAGCAGCCCGGGAGGAGGGAACGAGCAGTACTTC
CASSPGGGNEQYF
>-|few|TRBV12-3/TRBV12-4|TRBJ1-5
TGTGCCAGCAGTTCTGGCAGGGGCGGGTATAGCAATCAGCCCCAGCATTTT
CASSSGRGGYSNQPQHF
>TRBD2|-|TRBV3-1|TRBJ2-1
TGTGCCAGCAGCCTGCTACTAGCGCTATACAATGAGCAGTTCTTC
CASSLLLALYNEQFF
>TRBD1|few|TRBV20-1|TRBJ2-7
TGCAGTGCTAGAGATAGGGACAGGGCCAGCTACGAGCAGTACTTC
CSARDRDRASYEQYF
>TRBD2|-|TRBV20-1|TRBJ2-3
TGCAGTGCTGGGGGAGCGGGGGGCACAGATACGCAGTATTTT
CSAGGAGGTDTQYF
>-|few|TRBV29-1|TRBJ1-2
TGCAGCGTTGGACAGAACTATGGCTACACCTTC
CSVGQNYGYTF
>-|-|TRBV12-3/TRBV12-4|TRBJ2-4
TGTGCCAGCAGTTTTAGCGGTACAGACACAAACATTCAGTACTTC
CASSFSGTDTNIQYF
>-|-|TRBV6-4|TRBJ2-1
TGTGCCAGCAGTCCCTATTCAGGGAGTGAGCAGTTCTTC
CASSPYSGSEQFF
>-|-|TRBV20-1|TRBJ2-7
TGCAGTGCTAGGCTGGTCTACGAGCAGTACTTC
CSARLVYEQYF